These 27 T cell receptor beta chains originate from one sample sequenced in a study of beta chain features in type 1 diabetes. Expressed TCRB transcripts were sequenced because the isolated RNA had all been reverse transcribed beforehand. Using immunoSEQ multiplex PCR, the repertoire was profiled, and TCRdb retains in-frame clones only, with some absent. This sample has 500,000 to 700,000 clones, with 15% to 18% found just once. Source material: naive CD4+ T cells from blood. The receptors stem from a man aged 18 to 30 in good health.

The rearrangement links TRBV5-8 to TRBJ2-5, with a weak D call TRBD1 (6 bases). CDR3 size: 15 residues. The germline gives CDR1 SGHTS, CDR2 YDEGEE. Trimming stripped 0 bases from V and 4 bases from J, with 13 bases between. The CDR3 loop reads CASSLGRGVRETQYF. The CDR3 nucleotides read TGTGCCAGCAGCTTGGGCAGGGGAGTTAGAGAGACCCAGTACTTC.

There are a few counts of this clone. The gene calls are TRBV6-5 and TRBJ1-3; D ambiguous. There are 15 residues in the CDR3. The germline gives CDR1 MNHEY, CDR2 SVGAGI. The V and J ends lost 4 bases and 3 bases respectively, with 13 bases between them. The CDR3 sequence: CASSSAESLGNTIYF. The CDR3 nucleotides read TGTGCCAGCAGTTCCGCAGAATCCCTTGGAAACACCATATATTTT.

Comments on this clone: The sample carries other DNA sequences with the same CDR3. The chain employs TRBV9 and TRBJ2-1; D remains ambiguous. The germline V gene encodes CDR1 SGDLS and CDR2 YYNGEE. This CDR3 region has 15 residues. V dropped 0 bases and J dropped 1 base, with 8 bases sitting between them. CDR3 DNA sequence: TGTGCCAGCAGCGTAGCGGAAGGGTCCTACAATGAGCAGTTCTTC. It encodes CASSVAEGSYNEQFF.

CDR3 coding DNA: TGCGCCAGCAGCTTGGTAGGGGGGCATACTAACTATGGCTACACCTTC. Translation gives CASSLVGGHTNYGYTF. The chain has TRBV5-1 and TRBJ1-2; possible D gene TRBD1, 6 bases. V shed 0 bases and J shed 0 bases, with 12 bases lying between them. The CDR3 covers 16 residues. CDR1 and CDR2 from the germline V gene are SGHRS and YFSETQ.

The rearrangement joins TRBV28 to TRBJ2-7; 7 bases map to TRBD1. The CDR3 runs 14 residues. Losses at the gene ends were 4 bases for V and 3 bases for J; bases not matched to a gene: 6. Germline CDR1 is MDHEN and CDR2 is SYDVKM. This chain's CDR3 is CASSYRDSYYEQYF. CDR3 DNA sequence: TGTGCCAGCAGTTACCGGGACAGCTACTACGAGCAGTACTTC.

The gene calls are TRBV25-1 and TRBJ2-3; D gene unclear. The CDR3 has 14 residues. Deletions cut 5 bases from V and 7 bases from J, with 16 bases between. CDR1 is MGHDK, CDR2 SYGVNS, per germline. The CDR3 sequence: CASSPPRGRNTQYF. Written as DNA, the CDR3 is TGTGCCAGCAGTCCCCCTCGAGGTCGTAATACGCAGTATTTT.

In its sample, this clone was seen a few times. V usage is TRBV28 and J usage is TRBJ2-7; 7 bases agree with TRBD1. Germline loops: CDR1 MDHEN, CDR2 SYDVKM. This CDR3 contains 14 residues. After removal of 3 bases from V and 1 base from J, the junction contained 3 bases not matched to a gene. The CDR3 region is CASSFTGQSYEQYF. CDR3 in DNA: TGTGCCAGCAGTTTTACGGGACAGTCCTACGAGCAGTACTTC.

This clone was observed a few times. This rearrangement joins TRBV19 to TRBJ2-1, with no clear D. Germline assignment: CDR1 LNHDA and CDR2 SQIVND (reference sequence). The V and J ends lost 9 bases and 5 bases respectively, with 14 bases between them. This CDR3 contains 13 residues. CDR3 amino acids: CASCSLGNNEQFF. Here the CDR3 DNA reads TGTGCCAGCTGCTCGCTAGGGAACAATGAGCAGTTCTTC.

The chain has TRBV25-1 and TRBJ1-6; D gene ambiguous. V lost 3 bases, J lost 4 bases, and 10 bases lay in between. Per germline, CDR1 MGHDK and CDR2 SYGVNS. The CDR3 consists of 15 residues. CDR3 loop: CASSDTKGYNSPLHF. CDR3 nucleotides: TGTGCCAGCAGTGACACCAAGGGATATAATTCACCCCTCCACTTT.

There are a few counts of this clone. The chain employs TRBV15 and TRBJ2-2, with D maybe TRBD2 (5 bases). Germline V CDR1 and CDR2: LNHNV, YYDKDF (reference sequence). Trimming pared 5 bases from V and 5 bases from J, leaving 12 bases between. CDR3 length equals 14 residues. This chain's CDR3 is CATSLDSGTGELFF. DNA for the CDR3: TGTGCCACCAGCCTAGATTCGGGGACCGGGGAGCTGTTTTTT.

This clone has just a few counts. The chain is built from TRBV7-9 and TRBJ1-6; D gene ambiguous. V gave up 7 bases and J gave up 8 bases, with 6 bases separating them. CDR1 is SEHNR, CDR2 FQNEAQ, per germline (reference sequence). The CDR3 runs 11 residues. The CDR3 DNA follows: TGTGCCAGCACCAAGGATTCACCCCTCCACTTT. Translated: CASTKDSPLHF. The complete variable domain, with remaining parts taken from reference TRBV7-9 and TRBJ1-6, reads DTGVSQNPRHKITKRGQNVTFRCDPISEHNRLYWYRQTLGQGPEFLTYFQNEAQLEKSRLLSDRFSAERPKGSFSTLEIQRTEQGDSAMYLCASTKDSPLHFGNGTRLTVT.

The rearrangement joins TRBV19 to TRBJ1-1; D remains ambiguous. The CDR3 has 20 amino acids. V gave up 6 bases and J gave up 8 bases, with 37 bases separating them. Germline V gene sequence: CDR1 LNHDA, CDR2 SQIVND (reference sequence). CDR3 in DNA: TGTGCCAGTAGCCTGAATAGGGATGGAGGGCATACCCGGTTGCGAGGCGAAGCTTTCTTT. Translating it yields CASSLNRDGGHTRLRGEAFF.

The gene calls are TRBV7-2 and TRBJ2-2; D could derive from TRBD1 or TRBD2 (5 bases each). Looked up from germline, CDR1 is SGHTA and CDR2 is FQGNSA. The CDR3 totals 14 residues. The V and J ends lost 1 base and 5 bases respectively, with 8 bases between them. The CDR3 here is CASSLVGETGELFF. CDR3 coding DNA: TGTGCCAGCAGCTTAGTAGGGGAGACCGGGGAGCTGTTTTTT. The variable domain in full, completed from reference TRBV7-2 and TRBJ2-2, reads GAGVSQSPSNKVTEKGKDVELRCDPISGHTALYWYRQSLGQGLEFLIYFQGNSAPDKSGLPSDRFSAERTGGSVSTLTIQRTQQEDSAVYLCASSLVGETGELFFGEGSRLTVL.

The genes are TRBV27 and TRBJ2-2, with D tentatively TRBD2 (7 bases). The ends were cut back, 5 bases at V and 4 bases at J, with 14 bases in the middle. The CDR3 consists of 15 residues. CDR1 and CDR2 (germline): MNHEY, SMNVEV (reference sequence). The CDR3 region is CASSPYRGGTGELFF. CDR3 DNA: TGTGCCAGCAGTCCCTATAGGGGGGGCACCGGGGAGCTGTTTTTT.

The V gene is TRBV7-2, the J gene TRBJ1-4; 7 bases align to TRBD1. The CDR3 spans 15 residues. Germline CDR1 SGHTA, CDR2 FQGNSA. V lost 5 bases to trimming and J lost 7 bases; unmatched junction nucleotides: 10. CDR3 nucleotide sequence: TGTGCCAGCAGCGAAACAGGGGCGACGGCTGAAAAACTGTTTTTT. Encoded protein: CASSETGATAEKLFF.

This clone has just a few counts. The chain recombines TRBV6-5 with TRBJ1-2; D is unresolved. Per germline, CDR1 MNHEY and CDR2 SVGAGI. The V and J ends lost 0 bases and 4 bases respectively, with 6 bases between them. This CDR3 region has 13 residues. CDR3 sequence (DNA): TGTGCCAGCAGTTACTCGGCTAGCTATGGCTACACCTTC. Encoded protein: CASSYSASYGYTF.

The table lists this clone with a few counts. This chain joins TRBV2 and TRBJ1-1, with D uncertain. V lost 6 bases to trimming and J lost 10 bases, with 9 bases between them. The CDR3 consists of 10 residues. Germline CDR1 and CDR2: SNHLY and FYNNEI. CDR3 sequence: CASSTMAAFF. DNA of the CDR3: TGTGCCAGCAGCACAATGGCAGCTTTCTTT.

A few counts support this clone. The chain recombines TRBV7-2 with TRBJ2-7; D is ambiguous. CDR3 length equals 15 residues. The germline CDR1 and CDR2 sequences are SGHTA and FQGNSA. The V end lost 2 bases, the J end lost 3 bases, and 14 bases lay between the germline ends. The CDR3 bases are TGTGCCAGCAGCTTAAGTTCTGGGAAGGGCTACGAGCAGTACTTC. Translating it yields CASSLSSGKGYEQYF. The complete variable domain, with remaining parts taken from reference TRBV7-2 and TRBJ2-7, reads GAGVSQSPSNKVTEKGKDVELRCDPISGHTALYWYRQSLGQGLEFLIYFQGNSAPDKSGLPSDRFSAERTGGSVSTLTIQRTQQEDSAVYLCASSLSSGKGYEQYFGPGTRLTVT.

The CDR3 coding sequence is TGTGCCAGCAGGAGGGGACTGACTGAACTCTATGGCTACACCTTC. It specifies CASRRGLTELYGYTF. The genes are TRBV2 and TRBJ1-2; a weak D match, TRBD1 (5 bases). Germline V gene sequence: CDR1 SNHLY, CDR2 FYNNEI. Trimming pared 6 bases from V and 4 bases from J, leaving 18 bases between. The CDR3 has 15 residues.

This clone was counted a few times. The V and J genes are TRBV29-1 and TRBJ2-5, with a weak D call TRBD1 (5 bases). The V gene lost 7 bases and the J gene lost 2 bases, with 11 bases spanning the gap. Germline lookup yields CDR1 SQVTM and CDR2 ANQGSEA. The length of the CDR3 is 12 residues. CDR3 residues: CSAAGSQETQYF. The CDR3 DNA reads as TGCAGCGCCGCAGGGTCTCAAGAGACCCAGTACTTC.

The rearrangement joins TRBV28 to TRBJ1-5; D might be TRBD1 (5 bases). Trimming stripped 3 bases from V and 2 bases from J, with 14 bases between. This CDR3 is built from 16 residues. Germline CDR1 and CDR2: MDHEN and SYDVKM. This CDR3 reads CASSFSGQGGNQPQHF. The CDR3 DNA follows: TGTGCCAGCAGTTTCTCCGGGCAGGGAGGCAATCAGCCCCAGCATTTT.

V usage is TRBV5-4 and J usage is TRBJ2-3, with 12 bases identical to TRBD1. This CDR3 spans 16 amino acids. CDR1 and CDR2 from the germline V gene are SGHNT and YYREEE (reference sequence). The V gene end was trimmed by 4 bases and the J gene end by 4 bases; junction bases not matched to a gene: 7. The CDR3 region is CASSDGTGGAADTQYF. CDR3 in DNA: TGTGCCAGCAGCGACGGGACAGGGGGCGCGGCAGATACGCAGTATTTT.

J is TRBJ1-2 and V is TRBV15; perhaps TRBD1 as D (6 bases). This CDR3 is 16 amino acids long. V was shortened by 1 base and J by 6 bases, with 18 bases between the two germline ends. The germline V gene has CDR1 LNHNV and CDR2 YYDKDF (reference sequence). The CDR3 spells CATSRGTVYPGDGYTF. The CDR3 region has the DNA TGTGCCACCAGCAGAGGGACAGTGTATCCAGGGGATGGCTACACCTTC.

Regarding this clone: Germline is not matched at one junction end, which may reflect a read error. The rearrangement uses TRBV7-7 and TRBJ2-2; the D gene is possibly TRBD1 (7 bases). From germline, CDR1 is SSHAT and CDR2 FNYEAQ (reference sequence). The CDR3 runs to 15 residues. Here the CDR3 reads CASSFSGGTTGELFF. The CDR3 bases are TGTGCTAGCAGCTTTTCAGGGGGGACCACCGGGGAGCTGTTTTTT.

The chain links TRBV25-1 to TRBJ2-2, with D perhaps assigned TRBD1 or TRBD2 (5 bases each). The CDR3 runs 15 residues. CDR1 is MGHDK, CDR2 SYGVNS, per germline. The V and J ends lost 8 bases and 1 base respectively, with 14 bases between them. The CDR3 sequence is CASSGPAGNTGELFF. The CDR3 coding sequence is TGTGCCAGCTCGGGGCCCGCCGGGAACACCGGGGAGCTGTTTTTT.

V is TRBV7-9 and J is TRBJ1-2, with D possibly matching TRBD1 (6 bases). Deletions cut 0 bases from V and 4 bases from J, with 9 bases between. Germline values: CDR1 SEHNR, CDR2 FQNEAQ (reference sequence). The CDR3 consists of 14 residues. The CDR3 DNA is TGTGCCAGCAGCTTAGCGGCCAGGGGCTATGGCTACACCTTC. This codes for CASSLAARGYGYTF.

The chain employs TRBV5-6 and TRBJ1-3; D call uncertain. The CDR3 consists of 13 residues. Germline CDR1 reads SGHDT; CDR2 reads YYEEEE. V was cut by 0 bases and J by 5 bases, with 6 bases left in between. CDR3 amino acids: CASSLGGRNTIYF. CDR3 DNA sequence: TGTGCCAGCAGCTTGGGCGGGCGAAACACCATATATTTT. Full variable domain (remainder filled in from reference TRBV5-6 and TRBJ1-3): DAGVTQSPTHLIKTRGQQVTLRCSPKSGHDTVSWYQQALGQGPQFIFQYYEEEERQRGNFPDRFSGHQFPNYSSELNVNALLLGDSALYLCASSLGGRNTIYFGEGSWLTVV.